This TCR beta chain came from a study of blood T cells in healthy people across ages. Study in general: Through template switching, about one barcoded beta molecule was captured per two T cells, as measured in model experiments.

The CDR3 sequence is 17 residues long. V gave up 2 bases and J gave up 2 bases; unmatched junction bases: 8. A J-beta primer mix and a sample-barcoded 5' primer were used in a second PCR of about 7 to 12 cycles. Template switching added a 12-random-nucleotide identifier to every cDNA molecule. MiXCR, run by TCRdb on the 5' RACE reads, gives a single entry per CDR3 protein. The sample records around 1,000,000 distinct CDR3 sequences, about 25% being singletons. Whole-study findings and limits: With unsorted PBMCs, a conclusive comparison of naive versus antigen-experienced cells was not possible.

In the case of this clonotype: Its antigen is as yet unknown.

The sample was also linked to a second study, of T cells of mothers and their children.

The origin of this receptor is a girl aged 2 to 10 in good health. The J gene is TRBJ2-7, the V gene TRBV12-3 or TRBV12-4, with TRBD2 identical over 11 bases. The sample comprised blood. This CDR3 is CASSLSTPGLAAYEQYF. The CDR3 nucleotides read TGTGCCAGCAGTTTATCTACTCCGGGACTAGCGGCCTACGAGCAGTACTTC.